Below are 15 T cell receptor beta chains sequenced from a single sample in a study of PD-L1 blockade in urothelial cancer. Some clones are missing from TCRdb's copy, which holds only in-frame ones; the method was immunoSEQ multiplex PCR. Counted here are some 84,000 clones, roughly 82% occurring once; the ten biggest clones make up over 7.5%. The sample consisted of PBMCs, taken around atezolizumab (anti-PD-L1) treatment. Receptor source: a man aged 70-80 years with urothelial cancer.

This clone was seen a handful of times. V usage is TRBV19 and J usage is TRBJ1-5; 10 bases line up with TRBD1. Germline V lookup: CDR1 LNHDA, CDR2 SQIVND (reference sequence). The length of the CDR3 is 14 residues. The V gene end was trimmed by 1 base and the J gene end by 11 bases; junction bases not matched to a gene: 5. In DNA, the CDR3 is TGTGCCAGTAGTATAGGACAGGGGGCTGGAGCCCAGCATTTT. This sequence encodes CASSIGQGAGAQHF.

This clone was picked up many times. The rearrangement uses TRBV19 and TRBJ1-3, with TRBD1 as a possible D gene (6 bases). The CDR3 runs 14 residues. Germline CDR1 is LNHDA and CDR2 is SQIVND (reference sequence). Trimming left V 8 bases short and J 0 bases short, with 11 bases between. The CDR3 nucleotides are TGTGCCAGTCCAAGCAGGGGCTCTGGAAACACCATATATTTT. Amino acid sequence: CASPSRGSGNTIYF. Supplemented by reference TRBV19 and TRBJ1-3, the full variable domain reads DGGITQSPKYLFRKEGQNVTLSCEQNLNHDAMYWYRQDPGQGLRLIYYSQIVNDFQKGDIAEGYSVSREKKESFPLTVTSAQKNPTAFYLCASPSRGSGNTIYFGEGSWLTVV.

V gene TRBV19 combines with J gene TRBJ1-4; D remains unclear. Germline V CDR1 and CDR2: LNHDA, SQIVND (reference sequence). V dropped 6 bases and J dropped 8 bases, with 16 bases sitting between them. CDR3 length: 14 residues. The CDR3 is CASSRREKEEKLFF. DNA of the CDR3: TGTGCCAGTAGCCGAAGGGAGAAGGAGGAAAAACTGTTTTTT.

V usage is TRBV4-1 and J usage is TRBJ1-3, with no clear D. CDR1 is MGHRA, CDR2 YSYEKL, per germline. With 0 bases removed from V and 9 bases from J, the gap between germline ends came to 12 bases. The CDR3 totals 14 residues. CDR3 nucleotides: TGCGCCAGCAGCCAAGACTCGGGGAGGGTCACCATATATTTT. The encoded protein is CASSQDSGRVTIYF.

V usage is TRBV19 and J usage is TRBJ2-2; 9 bases are a match to TRBD1. V was pared by 5 bases and J by 5 bases, with 6 bases of the junction left unmatched. CDR1 is LNHDA, CDR2 SQIVND, per germline (reference sequence). The CDR3 consists of 15 residues. The CDR3 nucleotides read TGTGCCAGTAGTGTCGACAGGGGGGAGACCGGGGAGCTGTTTTTT. It yields the protein CASSVDRGETGELFF.

The rearrangement uses TRBV27 and TRBJ2-1; TRBD1 aligns across 10 bases. This CDR3 has 13 amino acids. CDR1 is MNHEY, CDR2 SMNVEV, per germline (reference sequence). The V and J ends lost 4 bases and 8 bases, in that order; junction bases with no gene match: 2. CDR3 nucleotide sequence: TGTGCCAGCAGTTGGACAGGGGGTGATGAGCAGTTCTTC. Protein product: CASSWTGGDEQFF.

The chain joins TRBV4-1 to TRBJ1-2, with a tentative D call TRBD1 (6 bases). The CDR3 extends over 16 amino acids. V was trimmed by 0 bases and J by 6 bases, leaving 17 bases between them. Per germline, CDR1 MGHRA and CDR2 YSYEKL. The CDR3 DNA reads as TGCGCCAGCAGCCAAGAGCGCCGGCAGGGGAAGAATGGCTACACCTTC. It encodes CASSQERRQGKNGYTF.

This sequence joins TRBV30 and TRBJ1-2, with 11 positions matching TRBD1. V shed 3 bases and J 4 bases; nucleotides not matched to a gene: 4. CDR1 and CDR2 (germline): GTSNPN, SVGIG (reference sequence). The CDR3 is 14 residues long. For the CDR3, the DNA is TGTGCCTGGAGAGGGACAGGGGGTGGCTATGGCTACACCTTC. It codes for CAWRGTGGGYGYTF.

The gene calls are TRBV7-9 and TRBJ2-2, with D possibly being TRBD1 (5 bases). The CDR3 is made up of 14 amino acids. V was shortened by 5 bases and J by 4 bases, with 11 bases between the two germline ends. Germline values: CDR1 SEHNR, CDR2 FQNEAQ (reference sequence). The CDR3 DNA is TGTGCCAGCAGCCCCGGACACCCCACCGGGGAGCTGTTTTTT. Translated: CASSPGHPTGELFF.

V and J are TRBV5-5 and TRBJ2-7, with a weak D call TRBD1 (5 bases). This CDR3 spans 13 amino acids. Germline V gene lookup returns CDR1 SGHKS and CDR2 YYEKEE (reference sequence). Trimming took off 3 bases at V and 0 bases at J, with 7 bases between the two ends. The CDR3 coding sequence is TGTGCCAGCAGCTGGACACCCTCCTACGAGCAGTACTTC. Amino acids: CASSWTPSYEQYF.

V gene TRBV9 combines with J gene TRBJ2-1; TRBD2 matches at 8 bases. From germline, CDR1 is SGDLS and CDR2 YYNGEE. The CDR3 is 16 residues long. The trim removed 0 bases at V and 8 bases at J, leaving 10 bases unmatched. This chain's CDR3 is CASSVGHYGRADEQFF. CDR3 DNA sequence: TGTGCCAGCAGCGTAGGGCATTACGGGAGGGCCGATGAGCAGTTCTTC. The whole variable domain, remainder taken from reference TRBV9 and TRBJ2-1, is DSGVTQTPKHLITATGQRVTLRCSPRSGDLSVYWYQQSLDQGLQFLIQYYNGEERAKGNILERFSAQQFPDLHSELNLSSLELGDSALYFCASSVGHYGRADEQFFGPGTRLTVL.

V and J are TRBV6-5 and TRBJ1-1, with TRBD1 matching 10 bases. V shed 7 bases and J 11 bases; nucleotides not matched to a gene: 10. From germline, CDR1 is MNHEY and CDR2 SVGAGI. The CDR3 is made up of 13 amino acids. This CDR3 is CASTRQGARLAFF. Written as DNA, the CDR3 is TGTGCCAGCACCCGACAGGGGGCTAGGCTCGCTTTCTTT.

This chain links TRBV7-2 with TRBJ2-2; 10 bases agree with TRBD2. This CDR3 spans 15 amino acids. Trimming at V came to 4 bases and at J to 4 bases, leaving 3 bases not matched to a gene. Per the germline V gene, CDR1 is SGHTA and CDR2 is FQGNSA. CDR3 in amino acids: CASSSLAGTTGELFF. For the CDR3, the DNA is TGTGCCAGCAGCTCACTAGCGGGGACCACCGGGGAGCTGTTTTTT. Full variable domain (remainder filled in from reference TRBV7-2 and TRBJ2-2): GAGVSQSPSNKVTEKGKDVELRCDPISGHTALYWYRQSLGQGLEFLIYFQGNSAPDKSGLPSDRFSAERTGGSVSTLTIQRTQQEDSAVYLCASSSLAGTTGELFFGEGSRLTVL.

The V and J genes are TRBV11-3 and TRBJ2-1, with D perhaps matching TRBD2 (6 bases). V was pared by 3 bases and J by 0 bases, with 9 bases between. The CDR3 covers 15 residues. CDR1 SGHNT and CDR2 YENEEA come from the germline V gene. The CDR3 DNA sequence: TGTGCCAGCAGCTTCGAGCGGGTCTCCTACAATGAGCAGTTCTTC. Protein: CASSFERVSYNEQFF.

This chain links TRBV4-3 with TRBJ2-7; TRBD2 is a possible D gene (6 bases). Germline V gene data show CDR1 as LGHNA and CDR2 as YSLEER. The V end lost 3 bases, the J end lost 1 base, and 10 bases lay between the germline ends. The CDR3 is 14 amino acids. The CDR3 spells CASSQGAGSYEQYF. DNA of the CDR3: TGCGCCAGCAGCCAGGGTGCGGGGTCCTACGAGCAGTACTTC.